This T cell receptor (beta chain) was profiled in a study of a mutant IDH1 vaccine in newly diagnosed glioma. In the study overall: Averaging around 42 years of age, treated patients were about 60% male and about 38% female. Before enrollment, the patients had been treated with radiotherapy alone, temozolomide alone, or both together. Most of them had received both.

Sample time point: baseline, week 1 (first vaccination visit). Documented treatment: pre-vaccination baseline after standard-of-care therapy. Generated by immunoSEQ multiplex PCR, the TCRdb table keeps only in-frame clones and is missing some. Of around 17,000 clones in the sample, about 95% were seen once. Worth noting for this clone: Its antigen is currently unknown.

Points from the study as a whole: Seemingly, pseudoprogression had no relation to changes in the top peripheral T cell clonotypes.

The input for sequencing was peripheral blood mononuclear cells (PBMCs), taken from a glioma patient treated with radiotherapy, temozolomide or both. This receptor was identified in a woman between 18 and 29 years old with glioma. Some clones in this sample may be carry-over from other donors' samples.

The CDR3 protein is CASSLQGANQPQHF. The CDR3 bases are TGTGCCAGCAGTCTACAGGGGGCCAATCAGCCCCAGCATTTT. V usage is TRBV2 and J usage is TRBJ1-5; 9 bases match TRBD1. Germline V gene lookup returns CDR1 SNHLY and CDR2 FYNNEI. This CDR3 is built from 14 residues. After removal of 5 bases from V and 3 bases from J, the junction contained 2 bases not matched to a gene.